The rows below give T cell receptor beta chains drawn from one sample of a study of regulatory T cells in long-lasting Graves disease. In TCRdb, the multiplex PCR reads were re-called with MiXCR into one record per CDR3 protein. This sample has roughly 320,000 distinct CDR3 sequences; around 17% occur once, and the top ten carry 25% to 30%. The sample also formed part of further work on T cells in Graves' hyperthyroidism and ophthalmopathy.

The sequences come from peripheral blood mononuclear cells (PBMCs), collected at new diagnosis, from a patient treated with antithyroid drugs. These receptors all stem from a man aged 35 to 55 with Graves disease. CDR3s include the opening cysteine and the closing phenylalanine or tryptophan. Fields, in order: V gene, CDR3 protein.

V: TRBV30; CDR3: CAWSVVGGGGTDTQYF
V: TRBV28; CDR3: CASSLRGNEQYF
V: TRBV29-1; CDR3: CSVVSGVLSEQFF
V: TRBV14; CDR3: CASSHLRDRVGNTIYF
V: TRBV5-4; CDR3: CASRGGGGDNTEAFF
V: TRBV7-2; CDR3: CASSRPGTLSPYEQYF
V: TRBV12-3/TRBV12-4; CDR3: CASSSGGYTDTQYF
V: TRBV6-5; CDR3: CASSYILTGYDQPQHF
V: TRBV20-1; CDR3: CSAQLPSRDRENTGELFF
V: TRBV7-9; CDR3: CASSLGPGQYEQFF
V: TRBV12-3/TRBV12-4; CDR3: CASREGGAGVEQFF
V: TRBV6-1; CDR3: CASSRTSNQPQHF
V: TRBV28; CDR3: CASSKYSGGPNTGELFF
V: TRBV12-5; CDR3: CASGLVPPRTRGETQYF
V: TRBV3-1; CDR3: CASSLSGPLAGELFF
V: TRBV28; CDR3: CASSFLQGHSPLHF
V: TRBV9; CDR3: CASSVEGDAYEQYF
V: TRBV4-1; CDR3: CASSQRGDRLHGYTF
V: TRBV12-3/TRBV12-4; CDR3: CASSFERGPLHF
V: TRBV20-1; CDR3: CSARNREGTDTQYF
V: TRBV11-1; CDR3: CASSQDFAGAGSYNEQFF
V: TRBV11-1; CDR3: CASSSATSGGGELFF
V: TRBV10-2; CDR3: CASSRRLTGPVAKNIQYF
V: TRBV29-1; CDR3: CSVSGTGRPNEQFF
V: TRBV7-2; CDR3: CASRVAYGGYYGYTF
V: TRBV11-2; CDR3: CASSYRGQDTGELFF
V: TRBV29-1; CDR3: CSETGSDEKLFF
V: TRBV5-1; CDR3: CASNTGTHFFQETQYF
V: TRBV27; CDR3: CASRMGAQGFQPQHF
V: TRBV20-1; CDR3: CSAFYRVGPYNEQFF
V: TRBV5-1; CDR3: CASSKTTGSYEQYF
V: TRBV5-1; CDR3: CASSLVGGDSPLHF
V: TRBV2; CDR3: CASSVRPSRF
V: TRBV15; CDR3: CATSRDNYRTDVLDTQYF
V: TRBV18; CDR3: CASSPDGFNTGELFF
V: TRBV29-1; CDR3: CSAFDQTSPYNEQFF
V: TRBV6-1; CDR3: CASSARTGVDNQPQHF
V: TRBV12-3/TRBV12-4; CDR3: CASSGGSYNSPLHF
V: TRBV5-1; CDR3: CASSLEGGDEKLFF
V: TRBV30; CDR3: CAWVTPEGFFSGANVLTF
V: TRBV20-1; CDR3: CSGGTSGEEVYEQYF
V: TRBV6-1; CDR3: CASSEAQGDIDEQFF
V: TRBV4-1; CDR3: CASSQIIAGGPETQYF
V: TRBV7-9; CDR3: CASSLARRNTEAFF
V: TRBV25-1; CDR3: CASSRGAGREKLFF
V: TRBV5-1; CDR3: CASSLPLAYTGELFF
V: TRBV20-1; CDR3: CSAPGDFYNEQFF
V: TRBV3-1; CDR3: CASSQSGVGYANTEAFF
V: TRBV10-3; CDR3: CAISESKGRNEQFF
V: TRBV5-1; CDR3: CASSLMGLSVINEQFF
V: TRBV7-9; CDR3: CASSGSPGQHYNEQFF
V: TRBV20-1; CDR3: CSARDVLYNEQFF
V: TRBV12-3/TRBV12-4; CDR3: CASSLFLGGVNTEAFF